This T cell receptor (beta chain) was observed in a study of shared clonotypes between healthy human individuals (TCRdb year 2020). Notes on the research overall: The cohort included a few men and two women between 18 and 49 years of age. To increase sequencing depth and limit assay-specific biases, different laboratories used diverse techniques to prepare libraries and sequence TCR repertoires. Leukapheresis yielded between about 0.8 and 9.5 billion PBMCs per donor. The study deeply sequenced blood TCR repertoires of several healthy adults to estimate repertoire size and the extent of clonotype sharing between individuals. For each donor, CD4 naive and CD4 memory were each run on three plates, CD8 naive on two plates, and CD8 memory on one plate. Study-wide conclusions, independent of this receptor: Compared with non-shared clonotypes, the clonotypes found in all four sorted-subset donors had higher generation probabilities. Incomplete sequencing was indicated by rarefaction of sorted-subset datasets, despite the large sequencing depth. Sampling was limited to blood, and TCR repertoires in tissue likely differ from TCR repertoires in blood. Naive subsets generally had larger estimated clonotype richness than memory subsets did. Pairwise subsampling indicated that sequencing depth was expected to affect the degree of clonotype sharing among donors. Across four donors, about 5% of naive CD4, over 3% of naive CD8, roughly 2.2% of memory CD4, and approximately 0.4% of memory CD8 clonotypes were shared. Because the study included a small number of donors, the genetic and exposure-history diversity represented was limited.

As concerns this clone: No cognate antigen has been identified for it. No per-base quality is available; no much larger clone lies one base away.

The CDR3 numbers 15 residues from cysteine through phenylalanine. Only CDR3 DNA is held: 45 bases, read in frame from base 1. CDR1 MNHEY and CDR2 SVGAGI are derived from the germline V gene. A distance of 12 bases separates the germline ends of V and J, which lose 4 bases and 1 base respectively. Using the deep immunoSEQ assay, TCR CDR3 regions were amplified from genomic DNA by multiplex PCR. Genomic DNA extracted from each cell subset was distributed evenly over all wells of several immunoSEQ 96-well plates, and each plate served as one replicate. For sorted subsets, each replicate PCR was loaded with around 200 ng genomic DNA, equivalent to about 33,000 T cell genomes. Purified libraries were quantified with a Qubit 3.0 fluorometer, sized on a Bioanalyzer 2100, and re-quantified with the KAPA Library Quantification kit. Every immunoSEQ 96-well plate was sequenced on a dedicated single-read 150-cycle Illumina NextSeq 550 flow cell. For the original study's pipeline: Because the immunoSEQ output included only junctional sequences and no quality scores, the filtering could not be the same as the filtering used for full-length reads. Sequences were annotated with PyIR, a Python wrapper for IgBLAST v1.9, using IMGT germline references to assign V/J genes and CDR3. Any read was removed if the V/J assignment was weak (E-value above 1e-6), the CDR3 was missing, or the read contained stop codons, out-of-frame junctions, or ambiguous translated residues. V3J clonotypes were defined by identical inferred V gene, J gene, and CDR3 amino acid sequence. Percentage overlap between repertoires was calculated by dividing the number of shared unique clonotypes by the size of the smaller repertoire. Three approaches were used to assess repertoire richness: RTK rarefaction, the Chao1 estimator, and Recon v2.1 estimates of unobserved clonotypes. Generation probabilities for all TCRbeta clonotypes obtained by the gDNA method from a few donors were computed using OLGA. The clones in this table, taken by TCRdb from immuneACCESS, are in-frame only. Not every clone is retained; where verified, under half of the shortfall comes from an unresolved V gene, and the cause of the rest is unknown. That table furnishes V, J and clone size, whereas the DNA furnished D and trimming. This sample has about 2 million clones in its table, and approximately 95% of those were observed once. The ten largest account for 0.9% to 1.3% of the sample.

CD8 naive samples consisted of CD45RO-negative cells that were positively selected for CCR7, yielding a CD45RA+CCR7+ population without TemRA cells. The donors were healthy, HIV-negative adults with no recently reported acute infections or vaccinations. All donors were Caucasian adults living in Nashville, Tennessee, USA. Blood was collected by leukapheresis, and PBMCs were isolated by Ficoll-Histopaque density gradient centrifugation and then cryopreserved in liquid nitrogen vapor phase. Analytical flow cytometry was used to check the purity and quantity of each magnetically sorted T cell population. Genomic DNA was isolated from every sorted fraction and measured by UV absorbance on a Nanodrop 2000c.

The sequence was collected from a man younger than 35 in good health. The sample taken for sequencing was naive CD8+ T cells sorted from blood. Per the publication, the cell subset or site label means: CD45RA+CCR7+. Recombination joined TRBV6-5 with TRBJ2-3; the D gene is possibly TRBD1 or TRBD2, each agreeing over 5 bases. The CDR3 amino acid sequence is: CASSLGAGGTDTQYF. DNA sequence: TGTGCCAGCAGTTTAGGGGCGGGCGGCACAGATACGCAGTATTTT.